The subject of this entry is one T cell receptor beta chain. The sample originates from a study of CD8 T cells in Susac syndrome. The study sequenced TCR beta in blood CD8+ and CD4+ T cells. The CD8+ and CD4+ T cells were negatively isolated, with the TEMRA cells enriched by FACS. RNA in amounts of about 0.5 to 1 ug was reverse transcribed with random hexamers. TCRdb re-analysed the immunoSEQ multiplex PCR reads in MiXCR, keeping a single row per CDR3 protein. Counted here are 150,000 to 160,000 distinct CDR3 sequences, around 95% occurring once; the ten biggest clones make up under 0.15%. Source material: CD8+ T cells from PBMCs. The sequence derives from a human donor with multiple sclerosis.

CDR3 protein: CASRLAGEDEQFF. CDR3 nucleotide sequence: TGTGCCAGCAGGCTAGCGGGGGAGGATGAGCAGTTCTTC. The chain carries TRBV2 and TRBJ2-1; 10 bases match TRBD2. The ends lost 6 bases at V and 8 bases at J; junction bases unmatched: 4. CDR3 length equals 13 residues. Germline CDR1 reads SNHLY; CDR2 reads FYNNEI. The entire variable domain, with the rest obtained from reference TRBV2 and TRBJ2-1, is as follows: EPEVTQTPSHQVTQMGQEVILRCVPISNHLYFYWYRQILGQKVEFLVSFYNNEISEKSEIFDDQFSVERPDGSNFTLKIRSTKLEDSAMYFCASRLAGEDEQFFGPGTRLTVL.